Here is one T cell receptor beta chain with its context. No antigen is known for it. This sample was taken from a study of cytomegalovirus exposure and HLA in healthy donors. Study-wide results and caveats: Most TCR sequences were rare, but some public TCRs occurred in many donors.

V trimming: 1 base; J trimming: 2 bases; junction bases outside the gene matches: 5. The CDR3 sequence is 18 residues long. Per germline, CDR1 LNHNV and CDR2 YYDKDF (reference sequence). The PCR had 60 Vbeta and 13 Jbeta primers. This table comes from immunoSEQ multiplex PCR, and its TCRdb copy is limited to in-frame clones, with some not included. This sample has 150,000 to 200,000 clones, with roughly three quarters found just once. These donors, healthy bone marrow donors, were studied. Unrecorded immune exposure was likely among donors, who were nominally healthy when sampled. The clonotype comes from a male donor in good health and CMV-seronegative. Material for sequencing was PBMCs. The gene calls are TRBV15 and TRBJ2-7; 16 bases are shared with TRBD2. Here the CDR3 DNA reads TGTGCCACCAGCAGAGGGGGACTAGCGGGAGGGTCCCCCTACGAGCAGTACTTC. Its translation: CATSRGGLAGGSPYEQYF.